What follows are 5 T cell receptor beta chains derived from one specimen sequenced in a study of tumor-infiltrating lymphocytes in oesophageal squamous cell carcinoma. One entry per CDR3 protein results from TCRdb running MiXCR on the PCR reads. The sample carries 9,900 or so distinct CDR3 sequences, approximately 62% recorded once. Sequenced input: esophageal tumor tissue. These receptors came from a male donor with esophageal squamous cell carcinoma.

CDR3 coding DNA: TGTGCCAGCAGTGCCGGGACTAGCGGGAGTGGAGGCCCAGATACGCAGTACTTC. This encodes CASSAGTSGSGGPDTQYF. The rearrangement links TRBV6-1 to TRBJ2-7; 14 bases align to TRBD2. The CDR3 runs to 18 residues. From germline, CDR1 is MNHNS and CDR2 SASEGT. Unmatched junction bases numbered 17, after V lost 4 bases and J lost 9 bases.

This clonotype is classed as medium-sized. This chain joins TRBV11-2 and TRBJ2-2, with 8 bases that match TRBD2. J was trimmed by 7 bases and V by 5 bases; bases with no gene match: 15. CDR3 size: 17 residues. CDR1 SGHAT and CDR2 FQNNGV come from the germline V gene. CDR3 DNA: TGTGCCAGCAGCAAACTAGCGGCGCGTGACGGCGGCGGGGAGCTGTTTTTT. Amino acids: CASSKLAARDGGGELFF. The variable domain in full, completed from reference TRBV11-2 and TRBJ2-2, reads EAGVAQSPRYKIIEKRQSVAFWCNPISGHATLYWYQQILGQGPKLLIQFQNNGVVDDSQLPKDRFSAERLKGVDSTLKIQPAKLEDSAVYLCASSKLAARDGGGELFFGEGSRLTVL.

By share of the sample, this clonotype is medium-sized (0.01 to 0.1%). The CDR3 nucleotides are TGTGCCAGCAGTTTACCGGGACAGGGAATGAACTCAGATACGCAGTATTTT. It yields the protein CASSLPGQGMNSDTQYF. This chain links TRBV28 with TRBJ2-3; 9 positions match TRBD1. The CDR3 runs to 17 residues. V trimming: 2 bases; J trimming: 4 bases; junction bases outside the gene matches: 10. In germline, CDR1 is MDHEN, CDR2 SYDVKM. The whole variable domain, filled in from reference TRBV28 and TRBJ2-3, reads DVKVTQSSRYLVKRTGEKVFLECVQDMDHENMFWYRQDPGLGLRLIYFSYDVKMKEKGDIPEGYSVSREKKERFSLILESASTNQTSMYLCASSLPGQGMNSDTQYFGPGTRLTVL.

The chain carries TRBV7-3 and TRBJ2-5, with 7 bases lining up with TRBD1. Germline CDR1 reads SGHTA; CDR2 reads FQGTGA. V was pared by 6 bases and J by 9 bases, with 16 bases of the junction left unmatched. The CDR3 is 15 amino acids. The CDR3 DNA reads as TGTGCCAGCAGACCTGCTACAGGGGCGGATGGGTCCCAGTACTTC. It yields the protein CASRPATGADGSQYF.

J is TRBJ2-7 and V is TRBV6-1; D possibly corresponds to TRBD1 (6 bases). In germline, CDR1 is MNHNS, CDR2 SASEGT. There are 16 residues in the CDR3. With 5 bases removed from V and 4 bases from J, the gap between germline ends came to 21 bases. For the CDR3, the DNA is TGTGCCAGCAGTTACAGGAAGACAGGCAAAGGGTACGAGCAGTACTTC. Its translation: CASSYRKTGKGYEQYF.